This is a list of T cell receptor beta chains from one sample in a study of glioma-infiltrating T cells. A single record per CDR3 protein comes from TCRdb applying MiXCR to the multiplex PCR reads. The repertoire holds some 160,000 distinct CDR3 sequences, with around 42% as singletons. Sequenced input: glioma tissue, nonneoplastic brain tissue, or PBMCs (not recorded which). The receptor source for this set is a human donor with low-grade glioma or glioblastoma, undergoing nonglioma brain surgery, or in good health (not recorded which). The CDR3 runs from the conserved cysteine through the conserved F or W. The D gene is left open where the match is weak. Rows give clone size only sometimes, using once, few, many, or a class for an expanded clone.

v_gene: TRBV6-1
j_gene: TRBJ1-1
abundance: many
d_gene: NA
CDR3aa: CASNYGAGSSYEAFF
CDR3nt: TGTGCCAGCAATTACGGGGCAGGCTCATCCTATGAAGCTTTCTTT

v_gene: TRBV7-3
j_gene: TRBJ2-3
abundance: few
d_gene: NA
CDR3aa: CASSNGLATDTQYF
CDR3nt: TGTGCCAGCAGCAACGGGCTAGCGACAGATACGCAGTATTTT

v_gene: TRBV7-9
j_gene: TRBJ1-3
abundance: many
d_gene: NA
CDR3aa: CASSSDRINTIYF
CDR3nt: TGTGCCAGCAGCTCGGACAGAATAAACACCATATATTTT

v_gene: TRBV20-1
j_gene: TRBJ2-1
abundance: NA
d_gene: TRBD2
CDR3aa: CSASRAGANEQFF
CDR3nt: TGCAGCGCTAGTCGAGCGGGGGCCAATGAGCAGTTCTTC

v_gene: TRBV2
j_gene: TRBJ1-3
abundance: few
d_gene: NA
CDR3aa: CASSEGAPVFHSGNTIYF
CDR3nt: TGTGCCAGCAGTGAAGGGGCACCAGTTTTTCACTCTGGAAACACCATATATTTT

v_gene: TRBV10-3
j_gene: TRBJ1-5
abundance: many
d_gene: TRBD1
CDR3aa: CAISGTGNQPQHF
CDR3nt: TGTGCCATCAGTGGGACAGGGAACCAGCCCCAGCATTTT

v_gene: TRBV28
j_gene: TRBJ2-1
abundance: many
d_gene: NA
CDR3aa: CASSWDSRQSYNEQFF
CDR3nt: TGTGCCAGCAGTTGGGACTCGCGTCAGTCTTACAATGAGCAGTTCTTC

v_gene: TRBV15
j_gene: TRBJ2-7
abundance: few
d_gene: NA
CDR3aa: CATSRDTARRELVTYEQYF
CDR3nt: TGTGCCACCAGCAGAGATACTGCCCGGCGGGAACTAGTCACCTACGAGCAGTACTTC

v_gene: TRBV10-3
j_gene: TRBJ2-7
abundance: many
d_gene: NA
CDR3aa: CAISESGYEQYF
CDR3nt: TGTGCCATCAGTGAGTCAGGCTACGAGCAGTACTTC

v_gene: TRBV7-9
j_gene: TRBJ1-1
abundance: many
d_gene: NA
CDR3aa: CASSLEVSAEAFF
CDR3nt: TGTGCCAGCAGCTTGGAGGTTAGCGCTGAAGCTTTCTTT

v_gene: TRBV3-1
j_gene: TRBJ1-3
abundance: NA
d_gene: TRBD1
CDR3aa: CASQEDRGNTIYF
CDR3nt: TGTGCCAGCCAAGAGGACAGGGGAAACACCATATATTTT

v_gene: TRBV2
j_gene: TRBJ1-4
abundance: NA
d_gene: NA
CDR3aa: CDSLRARNEKLFF
CDR3nt: TGTGACAGCCTGCGGGCGAGAAATGAAAAACTGTTTTTT

v_gene: TRBV2
j_gene: TRBJ2-7
abundance: once
d_gene: NA
CDR3aa: CASELESSYEQYF
CDR3nt: TGTGCCAGCGAGTTGGAGAGCTCCTACGAGCAGTACTTC

v_gene: TRBV19
j_gene: TRBJ1-2
abundance: many
d_gene: NA
CDR3aa: CASSPGTVYGYTF
CDR3nt: TGTGCCAGTAGCCCAGGGACCGTCTATGGCTACACCTTC

v_gene: TRBV5-6
j_gene: TRBJ1-3
abundance: NA
d_gene: NA
CDR3aa: CASSRYTGQGNTIYF
CDR3nt: TGTGCCAGCAGTCGTTACACCGGGCAGGGAAACACCATATATTTT

v_gene: TRBV10-3
j_gene: TRBJ2-3
abundance: many
d_gene: TRBD2
CDR3aa: CAISEVGTITDTQYF
CDR3nt: TGTGCCATCAGTGAGGTGGGGACTATCACAGATACGCAGTATTTT

v_gene: TRBV20-1
j_gene: TRBJ2-5
abundance: NA
d_gene: TRBD2
CDR3aa: CSARLAEDTQYF
CDR3nt: TGCAGTGCTAGACTAGCGGAAGACACCCAGTACTTC

v_gene: TRBV2
j_gene: TRBJ1-5
abundance: NA
d_gene: TRBD1
CDR3aa: CASSRDRALNQPQHF
CDR3nt: TGTGCCAGCAGCCGAGACAGGGCCCTCAATCAGCCCCAGCATTTT

v_gene: TRBV3-1
j_gene: TRBJ2-7
abundance: NA
d_gene: NA
CDR3aa: CASSQESGVGQNYEQYF
CDR3nt: TGTGCCAGCAGCCAAGAATCTGGGGTAGGACAGAACTACGAGCAGTACTTC

v_gene: TRBV28
j_gene: TRBJ1-5
abundance: many
d_gene: NA
CDR3aa: CASSLYSAHQPQHF
CDR3nt: TGTGCCAGCAGTTTGTACTCGGCTCATCAGCCCCAGCATTTT

v_gene: TRBV29-1
j_gene: TRBJ1-2
abundance: few
d_gene: NA
CDR3aa: CSVEEAIYGYTF
CDR3nt: TGCAGCGTTGAGGAGGCCATCTATGGCTACACCTTC

v_gene: TRBV6-9
j_gene: TRBJ1-1
abundance: NA
d_gene: NA
CDR3aa: CASSSGRSNNEAFF
CDR3nt: TGTGCCAGCAGTTCGGGAAGATCGAACAATGAAGCTTTCTTT

v_gene: TRBV5-1
j_gene: TRBJ2-5
abundance: NA
d_gene: TRBD2
CDR3aa: CASLPSGSFKETQYF
CDR3nt: TGCGCCAGTCTTCCTAGCGGGTCTTTCAAAGAGACCCAGTACTTC

v_gene: TRBV19
j_gene: TRBJ2-5
abundance: many
d_gene: NA
CDR3aa: CASSPLVGETQYF
CDR3nt: TGTGCCAGTAGCCCACTTGTCGGAGAGACCCAGTACTTC

v_gene: TRBV4-2
j_gene: TRBJ1-6
abundance: many
d_gene: NA
CDR3aa: CASSQERTEVGSPLHF
CDR3nt: TGTGCCAGCAGCCAAGAGCGGACAGAAGTCGGGTCACCCCTCCACTTT